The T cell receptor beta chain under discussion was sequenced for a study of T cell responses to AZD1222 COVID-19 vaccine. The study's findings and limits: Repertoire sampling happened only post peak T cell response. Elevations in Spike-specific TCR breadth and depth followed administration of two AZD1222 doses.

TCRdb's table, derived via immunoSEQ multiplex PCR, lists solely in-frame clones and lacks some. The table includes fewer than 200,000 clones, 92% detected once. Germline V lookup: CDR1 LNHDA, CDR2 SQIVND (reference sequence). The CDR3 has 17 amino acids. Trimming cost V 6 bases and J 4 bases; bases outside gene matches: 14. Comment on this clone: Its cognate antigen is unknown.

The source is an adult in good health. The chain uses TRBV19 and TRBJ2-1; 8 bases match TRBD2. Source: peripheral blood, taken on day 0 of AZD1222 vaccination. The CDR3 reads CASRSPRSGRSYNEQFF. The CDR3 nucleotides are TGTGCCAGTAGATCCCCCCGGAGCGGGAGAAGTTACAATGAGCAGTTCTTC. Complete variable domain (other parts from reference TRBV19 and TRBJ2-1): DGGITQSPKYLFRKEGQNVTLSCEQNLNHDAMYWYRQDPGQGLRLIYYSQIVNDFQKGDIAEGYSVSREKKESFPLTVTSAQKNPTAFYLCASRSPRSGRSYNEQFFGPGTRLTVL.